A single sample gave rise to the 15 T cell receptor beta chains below, sequenced in a study of blood T cells in healthy people across ages. A second 7 to 11 cycle PCR used barcoded and J-beta primers. TCRdb reprocessed the 5' RACE reads via MiXCR and lists one record per CDR3 protein. The sample lists under 1,000,000 distinct CDR3 sequences, about 45% occurring once. Sequencing was done on a sample of blood. Every receptor here comes from a man of 80 years or more in good health.

This chain uses TRBV7-2 with TRBJ2-3; D remains ambiguous. V lost 4 bases, J lost 0 bases, and 17 bases lay in between. Germline lookup yields CDR1 SGHTA and CDR2 FQGNSA. The CDR3 length is 17 residues. The CDR3 DNA is TGTGCCAGCAGCTCCCGGCTGGGCAGCACAAGCACAGATACGCAGTATTTT. Encoded protein: CASSSRLGSTSTDTQYF. Filled out from reference TRBV7-2 and TRBJ2-3, the complete variable domain reads GAGVSQSPSNKVTEKGKDVELRCDPISGHTALYWYRQSLGQGLEFLIYFQGNSAPDKSGLPSDRFSAERTGGSVSTLTIQRTQQEDSAVYLCASSSRLGSTSTDTQYFGPGTRLTVL.

The V and J genes are TRBV24-1 and TRBJ1-5; D perhaps matches TRBD1 (5 bases). V was pared by 4 bases and J by 4 bases, with 13 bases between. The CDR3 spans 15 residues. Germline-derived CDR1 and CDR2 are KGHDR and SFDVKD. The CDR3 region has the DNA TGTGCCACCAGTGAAAACAGGTATGCAAATCAGCCCCAGCATTTT. Protein: CATSENRYANQPQHF.

This clonotype has only a few counts. This sequence joins TRBV10-2 and TRBJ2-3; no clear D. V dropped 3 bases and J dropped 4 bases, with 14 bases sitting between them. Germline lookup yields CDR1 WSHSY and CDR2 SAAADI. This CDR3 contains 15 residues. The CDR3 is CASSEGATAADTQYF. In nucleotides, the CDR3 is TGCGCCAGCAGTGAAGGTGCCACGGCCGCAGATACGCAGTATTTT.

This clonotype was counted only a few times. An end of the junction does not agree with germline; a read error may underlie this. The V and J genes are TRBV5-1 and TRBJ2-7; TRBD2 aligns across 9 bases. The CDR3 covers 14 residues. Germline loops: CDR1 SGHRS, CDR2 YFSETQ. The CDR3 region has the DNA TGTGCCAGCAGCTTAGCGGGGGACACCTACGAGCAGTACTTC. Translation gives CASSLAGDTYEQYF.

The V and J genes are TRBV6-1 and TRBJ2-5, with D perhaps TRBD1 (5 bases). V was trimmed by 4 bases and J by 2 bases, leaving 11 bases between them. The germline V gene has CDR1 MNHNS and CDR2 SASEGT. CDR3 length: 14 residues. The CDR3 DNA reads as TGTGCCAGCAGTGGCCAGGGCAGTCAAGAGACCCAGTACTTC. Its protein is CASSGQGSQETQYF.

This clonotype has just a few counts. This rearrangement joins TRBV30 to TRBJ1-6; 7 bases align to TRBD1. The germline V gene encodes CDR1 GTSNPN and CDR2 SVGIG (reference sequence). This CDR3 is 16 amino acids long. With 5 bases clipped from V and 3 bases from J, the junction kept 10 bases outside the gene matches. CDR3 loop: CAWAKWDRDYNSPLHF. CDR3 coding DNA: TGTGCCTGGGCCAAATGGGACAGAGACTATAATTCACCCCTCCACTTT.

This clonotype was observed a handful of times. The V call is TRBV18, the J call TRBJ2-7, with TRBD1 matching 8 bases. The CDR3 extends over 13 amino acids. Germline CDR1 reads KGHSH; CDR2 reads LQKENI. After removal of 3 bases from V and 7 bases from J, the junction contained 5 bases not matched to a gene. CDR3 sequence (DNA): TGTGCCAGCTCACCTCCGACAGGGGATGAGCAGTACTTC. The encoded protein is CASSPPTGDEQYF.

The V and J genes are TRBV2 and TRBJ2-1, with D perhaps TRBD1 (6 bases). Germline V gene sequence: CDR1 SNHLY, CDR2 FYNNEI. V gave up 7 bases and J gave up 0 bases, with 10 bases separating them. The CDR3 consists of 14 residues. In nucleotides, the CDR3 is TGTGCCAGCACTGGACAGCCCTCCTACAATGAGCAGTTCTTC. Its translation is CASTGQPSYNEQFF.

The CDR3 DNA reads as TGCGCCAGCAGCTTGATATTTGGGACAGTTGGATCCTACGAGCAGTACTTC. Protein product: CASSLIFGTVGSYEQYF. The J gene is TRBJ2-7, the V gene TRBV5-1; the match to TRBD1 covers 7 bases. Germline CDR1 SGHRS, CDR2 YFSETQ. This CDR3 spans 17 amino acids. With V trimmed by 1 base and J by 1 base, 11 bases remained unmatched.

A note on this clonotype: Germline is not matched at one junction end, which may reflect a read error. The rearrangement joins TRBV20-1 to TRBJ2-3; D might be TRBD2 (6 bases). Germline V gene data show CDR1 as DFQATT and CDR2 as SNEGSKA (reference sequence). This CDR3 is built from 12 residues. The CDR3 reads CSAGGPTDTRYF. The CDR3 nucleotides are TGCAGTGCCGGAGGGCCCACAGATACGCGGTATTTT.

V usage is TRBV5-6 and J usage is TRBJ2-1; D remains unclear. Trimming removed 0 bases from V and 6 bases from J, with 7 bases in between. Germline V lookup: CDR1 SGHDT, CDR2 YYEEEE. The CDR3 runs to 13 residues. The CDR3 nucleotides read TGTGCCAGCAGCTTGGGCAGATCCAATGAGCAGTTCTTC. It codes for CASSLGRSNEQFF.

To note about this clonotype: A much larger clone lies one base from this, so it may be a read error. The chain joins TRBV7-9 to TRBJ2-3, with 10 bases aligning to TRBD2. The V gene end was trimmed by 2 bases and the J gene end by 4 bases; junction bases not matched to a gene: 3. Germline V gives CDR1 SEHNR, CDR2 FQNEAQ (reference sequence). The CDR3 is made up of 15 amino acids. In nucleotides, the CDR3 is TGTGCCAGCAGCTTAACTAGCGGGACCTCAGATACGCAGTATTTT. This translates into CASSLTSGTSDTQYF.

This sequence joins TRBV20-1 and TRBJ2-2; 7 bases match TRBD1. Trimming removed 2 bases from V and 3 bases from J; junction bases left unmatched: 6. The CDR3 consists of 15 residues. Germline values: CDR1 DFQATT, CDR2 SNEGSKA (reference sequence). For the CDR3, the DNA is TGCAGTGCTAGACCACGACAGGGTTACACCGGGGAGCTGTTTTTT. It yields the protein CSARPRQGYTGELFF.

The chain combines TRBV12-3 or TRBV12-4 with TRBJ2-3; 10 bases line up with TRBD2. The CDR3 is made up of 16 amino acids. The trim removed 4 bases at V and 3 bases at J, leaving 7 bases unmatched. The CDR3 coding sequence is TGTGCCAGCAGTTCCCTGGGTAGCGGGGGGACAGATACGCAGTATTTT. Amino acid sequence: CASSSLGSGGTDTQYF.

The chain's CDR3 is CASRGDTGSGANVLTF. The CDR3 DNA sequence: TGCGCCAGCAGGGGGGACACTGGCTCTGGGGCCAACGTCCTGACTTTC. The V gene is TRBV5-1, the J gene TRBJ2-6; tentative D call: TRBD1 (6 bases). The CDR3 contains 16 residues. From germline, CDR1 is SGHRS and CDR2 YFSETQ. Trimming took 5 bases from V and 0 from J, leaving 12 bases between them.